This entry concerns a single T cell receptor beta chain. Looked up from germline, CDR1 is SGHVS and CDR2 is FQNEAQ. V shed 2 bases, J shed 1 base, and the junction held 5 bases outside the gene matches. The CDR3 is 16 amino acids. The study drew participants aged about 18 to 89 years from some 23 US areas. The sample comes from a study of blood T cell repertoires in COVID-19. Overall study context: Spain, Italy and the United States supplied samples that represented acute and convalescent COVID-19.

This table comes from immunoSEQ multiplex PCR, and its TCRdb copy is limited to in-frame clones, with some not included. This sample has approximately 160,000 clones, with roughly 80% found just once. Sequenced: PBMCs or T cells enriched from blood (not recorded which). The TCR was taken from a woman in her fifties or sixties who had recovered from COVID-19. The V call is TRBV7-8, the J call TRBJ2-3, with 8 bases that match TRBD1. The CDR3 region is CASSLYETGGTDTQYF. Here the CDR3 DNA reads TGTGCCAGCAGCTTATATGAGACAGGGGGCACAGATACGCAGTATTTT.